The rows below give T cell receptor beta chains drawn from one sample of a study of cytomegalovirus exposure and HLA in healthy donors. This table comes from immunoSEQ multiplex PCR, and its TCRdb copy is limited to in-frame clones, with some not included. The sample holds approximately 70,000 clones, approximately 81% seen once. The sequencing input was PBMCs. Receptors originate from a woman in her twenties or thirties in good health and CMV-seronegative. CDR3s include the opening cysteine and the closing phenylalanine or tryptophan. The order of the fields is J gene, V gene, CDR3 protein.

j_call: TRBJ1-2
v_call: TRBV19
cdr3_aa: CASSIVRGNYGYTF

j_call: TRBJ1-3
v_call: TRBV28
cdr3_aa: CASSFFLGPGNTIYF

j_call: TRBJ2-7
v_call: TRBV6-5
cdr3_aa: CASSPHEGALDEQYF

j_call: TRBJ1-2
v_call: TRBV19
cdr3_aa: CASSVGRGGYTF

j_call: TRBJ1-3
v_call: TRBV29-1
cdr3_aa: CSVGIEGATRNTIYF

j_call: TRBJ2-7
v_call: TRBV4-3
cdr3_aa: CASSYGQGYEQYF

j_call: TRBJ1-2
v_call: TRBV7-9
cdr3_aa: CASSPGQEPNYGYTF

j_call: TRBJ1-5
v_call: TRBV12-5
cdr3_aa: CASGSILKGEQESYQPQHF

j_call: TRBJ1-2
v_call: TRBV5-6
cdr3_aa: CASSLAPTGTYGYTF

j_call: TRBJ2-1
v_call: TRBV12-5
cdr3_aa: CASGPGQVLLYEQFF

j_call: TRBJ2-2
v_call: TRBV11-3
cdr3_aa: CASNLQGSNTGELFF

j_call: TRBJ1-5
v_call: TRBV7-2
cdr3_aa: CASSWGTGSIQPQHF

j_call: TRBJ2-7
v_call: TRBV28
cdr3_aa: CASSLWAGSTYEQYF

j_call: TRBJ2-2
v_call: TRBV4-3
cdr3_aa: CASSQGSGNTGELSF

j_call: TRBJ2-7
v_call: TRBV11-3
cdr3_aa: CASTGEGYEQYF

j_call: TRBJ2-5
v_call: TRBV7-9
cdr3_aa: CASSKTSGTKETQYF

j_call: TRBJ1-2
v_call: TRBV7-8
cdr3_aa: CASSPRDRQKIYGYTF

j_call: TRBJ1-4
v_call: TRBV19
cdr3_aa: CASTWGGGGEKLFF

j_call: TRBJ2-7
v_call: TRBV29-1
cdr3_aa: CSVDVASNEQYF

j_call: TRBJ2-2
v_call: TRBV7-2
cdr3_aa: CASSPDRGPGELFF

j_call: TRBJ2-3
v_call: TRBV7-2
cdr3_aa: CASRPGTGGTDTQYF

j_call: TRBJ1-3
v_call: TRBV7-6
cdr3_aa: CASSSDRGPGNTIYF

j_call: TRBJ1-1
v_call: TRBV6-5
cdr3_aa: CASSYSVANTEAFF

j_call: TRBJ2-7
v_call: TRBV5-4
cdr3_aa: CASSSGDRTTAYEQYF

j_call: TRBJ1-5
v_call: TRBV27
cdr3_aa: CASSSGARYQPQHF

j_call: TRBJ2-7
v_call: TRBV5-1
cdr3_aa: CASSSQGYEQYF

j_call: TRBJ1-6
v_call: TRBV7-2
cdr3_aa: CASSLGGQNNSPPHF

j_call: TRBJ1-1
v_call: TRBV5-6
cdr3_aa: CASSWGQGLGTEAFF

j_call: TRBJ1-1
v_call: TRBV30
cdr3_aa: CAWSSVVAGEGNTEAFF

j_call: TRBJ1-1
v_call: TRBV19
cdr3_aa: CASRDRDTEAFF

j_call: TRBJ2-2
v_call: TRBV19
cdr3_aa: CASSTRTSLNTGELFF

j_call: TRBJ1-3
v_call: TRBV11-2
cdr3_aa: CASSLVTGSGNTIYF

j_call: TRBJ1-6
v_call: TRBV4-3
cdr3_aa: CASSQELFAGNSPLHF

j_call: TRBJ2-7
v_call: TRBV11-2
cdr3_aa: CASSKDRGEQYF

j_call: TRBJ1-1
v_call: TRBV5-4
cdr3_aa: CASSLGQGGNTEAFF

j_call: TRBJ2-7
v_call: TRBV27
cdr3_aa: CASTPSGLSYEQYF